This T cell receptor beta chain was recovered during a study of shared clonotypes between healthy human individuals. Overall study context: For every donor, three CD4 naive, three CD4 memory, two CD8 naive and one CD8 memory plates were used. Whole-study results and caveats: With a handful of donors compared, around 5.4% of naive CD4 clonotypes were shared.

This clone was counted a single time. Antigen specificity is unknown. Each subset's genomic DNA was shared equally among a number of immunoSEQ plates. Using immunoSEQ multiplex PCR, the repertoire was profiled, and TCRdb retains in-frame clones only, with some absent. The sample lists approximately 1.5 million clones, around 98% occurring once. Germline V gene sequence: CDR1 ENHRY, CDR2 SYGVKD. V was clipped by 2 bases and J by 2 bases; unmatched bases: 3. This CDR3 comprises 15 residues. This clonotype was sampled from a man younger than 40 in good health. The rearrangement uses TRBV10-3 and TRBJ1-5, with TRBD1 matching over 7 bases. The sample consisted of naive CD4+ T cells sorted from blood. Subset specified: CD45RA+ positively selected. This CDR3 reads CAISEGDRGNQPQHF. CDR3 nucleotide sequence: TGTGCCATCAGTGAGGGGGACAGAGGCAATCAGCCCCAGCATTTT.